This T cell receptor (beta chain) emerged from a study of shared clonotypes between healthy human individuals. Study-wide background: Per donor, CD8 memory used one plate, CD8 naive used two, CD4 memory used three and CD4 naive used three.

Nashville, Tennessee was home to all donors, who were Caucasian adults. The study separated CD4+ cells into CD45RA+ naive and CD45RA-negative memory subsets. Execution of the assay was at deep level. Using immunoSEQ multiplex PCR, the repertoire was profiled, and TCRdb retains in-frame clones only, with some absent. The sample carries roughly 680,000 clones, 55% to 80% recorded once. Per germline, CDR1 LNHDA and CDR2 SQIVND (reference sequence). Trimming cost V 5 bases and J 5 bases; bases outside gene matches: 15. The CDR3 is made up of 18 amino acids. The chain recombines TRBV19 with TRBJ2-5, with TRBD2 matching 12 bases. Sequenced sample: memory CD4+ T cells sorted from blood. The subset: CD45RA-negative fraction. The receptor comes from a woman aged 25-40 years in good health. CDR3 in amino acids: CASSPHPTSGSSLETQYF. CDR3 nucleotide sequence: TGTGCCAGTAGTCCCCACCCGACTAGCGGGAGTTCGCTTGAGACCCAGTACTTC.